The 14 T cell receptor beta chains reported below all come from one sample, sequenced in a study of blood T cells in healthy people across ages. Sample-barcoded 5' priming and a J-beta primer mix drove a second PCR of 7 to 11 cycles. TCRdb called the 5' RACE reads again in MiXCR, with one record for every CDR3 protein. The sample carries about 930,000 distinct CDR3 sequences, almost 30% recorded once. These data were likewise used in another study, on T cells of mothers and their children.

Sequencing input: blood. Receptor source: a middle-aged woman in good health.

This clonotype appeared many times. The rearrangement joins TRBV29-1 to TRBJ2-7, with D tentatively TRBD1 or TRBD2 (6 bases each). CDR3 length: 13 residues. Germline V CDR1 and CDR2: SQVTM, ANQGSEA. The V end was cut by 4 bases, the J end by 7 bases, with 17 bases between. In DNA, the CDR3 is TGCAGCGTTGTCTTGTTGGGGGCGGGAGAGCAGTACTTC. Amino acid sequence: CSVVLLGAGEQYF.

V usage is TRBV15 and J usage is TRBJ1-4; tentative D call: TRBD1 (5 bases). The V and J ends lost 2 bases and 3 bases respectively, with 16 bases between them. This CDR3 has 17 residues. Germline V gives CDR1 LNHNV, CDR2 YYDKDF (reference sequence). CDR3: CATSRPLGRLANEKLFF. The CDR3 nucleotides read TGTGCCACCAGCAGACCCCTGGGACGGCTAGCTAATGAAAAACTGTTTTTT.

The chain joins TRBV5-1 to TRBJ2-7; D remains ambiguous. CDR1 and CDR2 from the germline V gene are SGHRS and YFSETQ. V dropped 1 base and J dropped 0 bases, with 8 bases sitting between them. CDR3 size: 14 residues. The CDR3 sequence is CASSLYGNSYEQYF. DNA of the CDR3: TGCGCCAGCAGCTTGTATGGTAACTCCTACGAGCAGTACTTC.

This clonotype was detected ten times or more. This chain connects TRBV7-2 to TRBJ2-1; 13 bases agree with TRBD2. V lost 5 bases, J lost 5 bases, and 3 bases stayed unmatched. The CDR3 sequence is 15 residues long. Germline-derived CDR1 and CDR2 are SGHTA and FQGNSA. The CDR3 region is CASSPGLAGNNEQFF. The CDR3 bases are TGTGCCAGCAGCCCGGGACTAGCGGGGAACAATGAGCAGTTCTTC.

The rearrangement joins TRBV3-1 to TRBJ2-3; D gene uncertain. The germline gives CDR1 LGHDT, CDR2 YNNKEL (reference sequence). The ends were cut back, 0 bases at V and 4 bases at J, with 8 bases in the middle. The CDR3 has 14 residues. The CDR3: CASSQDRWSDTQYF. Here the CDR3 DNA reads TGTGCCAGCAGCCAAGATCGGTGGTCAGATACGCAGTATTTT.

V is TRBV5-1 and J is TRBJ2-5, with 13 nucleotides matching TRBD2. V gave up 6 bases and J gave up 1 base; unmatched junction bases: 6. The germline CDR1 and CDR2 sequences are SGHRS and YFSETQ. The length of the CDR3 is 16 residues. DNA for the CDR3: TGCGCCAGCAACCAAGGGACTAGCGGGATCCAAGAGACCCAGTACTTC. It specifies CASNQGTSGIQETQYF.

This clonotype has ten or more counts. V is TRBV11-2 and J is TRBJ2-5, with a tentative D call TRBD2 (6 bases). CDR1 SGHAT and CDR2 FQNNGV come from the germline V gene. V dropped 4 bases and J dropped 4 bases, with 25 bases sitting between them. The CDR3 has 18 amino acids. The CDR3 loop is CASSSPFQRGRSGETQYF. CDR3 DNA sequence: TGTGCCAGCAGCTCACCCTTTCAACGGGGGAGGTCGGGAGAGACCCAGTACTTC.

This clonotype was observed a few times. The chain recombines TRBV5-1 with TRBJ2-5; 16 nucleotides align to TRBD2. Trimming took 3 bases from V and 4 from J; bases not matched to a gene: 6. The CDR3 loop spans 17 amino acids. The germline V gene encodes CDR1 SGHRS and CDR2 YFSETQ. The CDR3 sequence: CASSWGLAGGPGETQYF. DNA for the CDR3: TGCGCCAGCAGCTGGGGACTAGCGGGGGGGCCGGGAGAGACCCAGTACTTC.

This sequence joins TRBV11-2 and TRBJ2-7, with TRBD1 matching 7 bases. The V segment lost 1 base and the J segment 4 bases; nucleotides outside the gene matches: 10. The CDR3 is 16 amino acids. Germline CDR1 and CDR2: SGHAT and FQNNGV. Here the CDR3 DNA reads TGTGCCAGCAGCTTAGTAGACATAGGCAGGGGGTACGAGCAGTACTTC. Translating it yields CASSLVDIGRGYEQYF. Looking up the rest from reference TRBV11-2 and TRBJ2-7 gives the full variable domain: EAGVAQSPRYKIIEKRQSVAFWCNPISGHATLYWYQQILGQGPKLLIQFQNNGVVDDSQLPKDRFSAERLKGVDSTLKIQPAKLEDSAVYLCASSLVDIGRGYEQYFGPGTRLTVT.

This clonotype has at least ten counts. In DNA form, the CDR3 reads TGCAGTGCTAGTAGGACAGCTAATGAAAAACTGTTTTTT. The encoded protein is CSASRTANEKLFF. This rearrangement joins TRBV20-1 to TRBJ1-4; a weak D match, TRBD1 (6 bases). CDR3 length: 13 residues. CDR1 and CDR2 (germline): DFQATT, SNEGSKA (reference sequence). Trimming took 3 bases from V and 3 from J, leaving 8 bases between them.

To note about this clonotype: A read error is possible here, since a much larger clone lies one base away. This sequence joins TRBV20-1 and TRBJ1-5; maybe TRBD1 (5 bases). CDR3 size: 15 residues. The germline gives CDR1 DFQATT, CDR2 SNEGSKA (reference sequence). V was shortened by 4 bases and J by 7 bases, with 20 bases between the two germline ends. CDR3 nucleotides: TGCAGTGCTACCCGTCTGCAGGGAGCAGGACAGCCCCAGCATTTT. Translating it yields CSATRLQGAGQPQHF.

The chain employs TRBV9 and TRBJ2-5, with TRBD2 matching over 15 bases. The CDR3 length is 18 residues. The germline V gene encodes CDR1 SGDLS and CDR2 YYNGEE. J lost 5 bases, V lost 0 bases, and 8 bases had no gene match. CDR3 coding DNA: TGTGCCAGCAGCGTAGAACACCAGGGACTAGCGGGGGGTGAGACCCAGTACTTC. Amino acids: CASSVEHQGLAGGETQYF.

The CDR3 DNA reads as TGTGCCAGCAGTTACTCATCCCTAGCGGGGCACCCCCAAGAGACCCAGTACTTC. It is translated as CASSYSSLAGHPQETQYF. The rearrangement uses TRBV6-2 or TRBV6-3 and TRBJ2-5; 9 bases line up with TRBD2. CDR1 is MNHEY and CDR2 is SVGEGT in the germline V gene. After removal of 0 bases from V and 1 base from J, the junction contained 9 bases not matched to a gene. The CDR3 loop spans 18 amino acids.

This clonotype came up many times. A read error is possible here, since a much larger clone lies one base away. This chain links TRBV12-3 or TRBV12-4 with TRBJ2-1; TRBD1 or TRBD2 may be the D gene (7 bases each). CDR3 length: 14 residues. The V gene lost 7 bases and the J gene lost 9 bases, with 19 bases spanning the gap. The CDR3, as DNA: TGTGCCAGCACCCAGAAATCAGGGGGGGTTGAGCAGTTCTTC. It codes for CASTQKSGGVEQFF.